This T cell receptor (beta chain) was profiled in a study of human T cells and chemical hapten exposure. Background on the study: For the roughly 25-week duration of the study, patients were given weekly doses of diphenylcyclopropenone on the scalp. 0.01% DPC was applied to the upper back in patch tests, which were read at 6 days. Study-wide results and limits: The formation of large CDR3 similarity clusters by expanded TCRs significantly exceeded that of controls.

This clonotype was detected many times. Its target is unknown. Specified time point: pre-sensitization, week 0. Treatment described: therapeutic diphenylcyclopropenone sensitization with weekly scalp DPC. The total RNA was obtained from whole blood that was not fractionated. Each CDR3 protein is one row after TCRdb ran MiXCR on the RACE reads. This table has 56,000 or so distinct CDR3 sequences, 8.5% to 10% appearing once. This clonotype originated in a woman aged 25 to 45 with alopecia areata. Some clones in this sample may be carry-over from other donors' samples. The sequencing here drew on whole blood, taken in connection with sensitization to the hapten diphenylcyclopropenone (DPC).

This chain's CDR3 is CASSQEFGHTDTQYF. In DNA, the CDR3 is TGTGCCAGCAGCCAAGAGTTTGGACACACAGATACGCAGTATTTT. The chain links TRBV4-2 to TRBJ2-3, with a possible D match to TRBD1 (5 bases). The CDR3 covers 15 residues. With 0 bases removed from V and 2 bases from J, the gap between germline ends came to 9 bases. Germline V lookup: CDR1 LGHNA, CDR2 YNFKEQ.